The rows below give T cell receptor beta chains drawn from one sample of a study of blood T cell repertoires in COVID-19. TCRdb's table, derived via immunoSEQ multiplex PCR, lists solely in-frame clones and lacks some. The repertoire includes about 260,000 clones, around 90% of them detected once, and around 9.6% sits in the top ten. Sequencing was done on a sample of peripheral blood. These receptors were obtained from a woman between 65 and 79 years old with COVID-19, enrolled during active disease. The conserved cysteine and the conserved F or W are not part of the CDR3 here.

V: TRBV5-1
CDR3: ASSRQTGTSGSTDTQY

V: TRBV7-3
CDR3: ASSLTTMGQPAF

V: TRBV30
CDR3: AWSSARGTEAF

V: TRBV11-2
CDR3: ASSYRQAVYTEAF

V: TRBV6-5
CDR3: ASSYSRGDTQY

V: TRBV7-9
CDR3: ASSSPGQGNNEQF

V: TRBV28
CDR3: ASSLRGLAMYNEQF

V: TRBV7-9
CDR3: ASSLISGQSGNTIY

V: TRBV10-3
CDR3: AISDVTVSYEQY

V: TRBV19
CDR3: ASSTGDSGTDTQY

V: TRBV14
CDR3: ASSQILPTGPHEQY

V: TRBV3-1/TRBV3-2
CDR3: ASSQALGEQY

V: TRBV19
CDR3: ASSIRGISEIGTQY

V: TRBV20-1
CDR3: SASWGGRVSSTDTQY

V: TRBV27
CDR3: ASSLYPGSGYEQY

V: TRBV5-5
CDR3: ASSLYGASDYGYT

V: TRBV28
CDR3: ASRGQGGSNQPQH

V: TRBV6-4
CDR3: ASGLAGGGVGEQF

V: TRBV28
CDR3: ASRGMGQGHSPLH

V: TRBV6-5
CDR3: ASRAGGAYGYT

V: TRBV10-3
CDR3: AISESEGLYSPLH

V: TRBV28
CDR3: ASSSSSVYQPQH

V: TRBV28
CDR3: ASSAQAGNEKLF

V: TRBV29-1
CDR3: SGWTGPEAF

V: TRBV2
CDR3: ASSVVRSTDTQY

V: TRBV5-6
CDR3: ASSLASGRAGEQF

V: TRBV4-1
CDR3: ASSQVETGVNTEAF